The 10 T cell receptor beta chains below were found in one sample sequenced in a study of cytomegalovirus exposure and HLA in healthy donors. PCR involved 60 Vbeta and 13 Jbeta primers. Assay: immunoSEQ multiplex PCR; the TCRdb copy retains only in-frame clones and omits some. Here the sample spans a few hundred thousand clones, about 80% being singletons. The sequenced sample consisted of PBMCs. These receptors originate from a man between 35 and 55 years old in good health and CMV-seronegative.

The chain has TRBV9 and TRBJ2-3, with D tentatively TRBD1 (5 bases). The V end was cut by 4 bases, the J end by 0 bases, with 12 bases between. CDR1 and CDR2 (germline): SGDLS, YYNGEE. The CDR3 loop spans 15 amino acids. CDR3 residues: CASSTDSFSTDTQYF. For the CDR3, the DNA is TGTGCCAGCAGCACCGACAGCTTTAGCACAGATACGCAGTATTTT. The full variable domain, in which reference TRBV9 and TRBJ2-3 provide the parts outside the CDR3, is DSGVTQTPKHLITATGQRVTLRCSPRSGDLSVYWYQQSLDQGLQFLIQYYNGEERAKGNILERFSAQQFPDLHSELNLSSLELGDSALYFCASSTDSFSTDTQYFGPGTRLTVL.

The chain couples TRBV5-1 to TRBJ2-3, with 10 positions matching TRBD1. The CDR3 runs to 16 residues. The germline CDR1 and CDR2 sequences are SGHRS and YFSETQ. Germline trimming cut 2 bases from V and 0 bases from J; bases unmatched to any gene: 3. This chain's CDR3 is CASSFGGQGSTDTQYF. CDR3 sequence (DNA): TGCGCCAGCAGCTTCGGGGGACAGGGGAGCACAGATACGCAGTATTTT.

Turning to this clone: The junction departs from the called germline gene at one end, perhaps through a read error. The genes are TRBV2 and TRBJ2-5; 11 nucleotides agree with TRBD2. The DNA end is more similar to TRBJ2-7, so the J call may be wrong. Germline loops: CDR1 SNHLY, CDR2 FYNNEI. This CDR3 is 15 amino acids long. CDR3 residues: CASREGGGLADEQYF. Written as DNA, the CDR3 is TGTGCCAGCAGGGAAGGCGGGGGACTAGCGGACGAGCAGTACTTC.

This clone was found a few times. The chain combines TRBV29-1 with TRBJ2-5, with TRBD1 matching over 8 bases. The junction had 7 bases not matched to a gene; V was cut back by 3 bases and J by 4 bases. The CDR3 has 14 amino acids. The germline gives CDR1 SQVTM, CDR2 ANQGSEA. For the CDR3, the DNA is TGCAGCGTTGAGGGACAGGTGACCCCAGAGACCCAGTACTTC. Protein product: CSVEGQVTPETQYF.

The chain links TRBV2 to TRBJ2-7; D unresolved. Germline lookup yields CDR1 SNHLY and CDR2 FYNNEI. V gave up 5 bases and J gave up 6 bases, with 11 bases separating them. The CDR3 totals 12 residues. CDR3 DNA sequence: TGTGCCAGCAGTCCAGAGGTCGGCGAGCAGTACTTC. Translating it yields CASSPEVGEQYF.

This chain uses TRBV5-8 with TRBJ1-2; D call uncertain. CDR3 size: 17 residues. Germline CDR1 reads SGHTS; CDR2 reads YDEGEE. Deletions cut 3 bases from V and 4 bases from J, with 22 bases between. Here the CDR3 reads CASSWPPSPPRSYGYTF. The CDR3 bases are TGTGCCAGCAGCTGGCCCCCGTCGCCCCCTAGGAGCTATGGCTACACCTTC.

The chain joins TRBV7-3 to TRBJ2-5; TRBD2 matches at 11 bases. The J segment lost 3 bases and the V segment lost 3 bases, leaving 3 bases of the junction unmatched. CDR1 is SGHTA and CDR2 is FQGTGA in the germline V gene. The CDR3 has 15 amino acids. The CDR3, as DNA: TGTGCCAGCAGCTTTAGCGGGAGGGCCGAAGAGACCCAGTACTTC. Protein: CASSFSGRAEETQYF.

This chain uses TRBV30 with TRBJ1-1, with 7 bases that match TRBD1. CDR3 size: 14 residues. V shed 3 bases, J shed 1 base, and the junction held 5 bases outside the gene matches. Germline loops: CDR1 GTSNPN, CDR2 SVGIG (reference sequence). CDR3 region: CAWRTGTANTEAFF. CDR3 nucleotides: TGTGCCTGGAGGACCGGGACAGCGAACACTGAAGCTTTCTTT.

The gene calls are TRBV7-2 and TRBJ2-5, with TRBD2 identical over 12 bases. This CDR3 is 15 amino acids long. V lost 3 bases, J lost 1 base, and 0 bases stayed unmatched. Per germline, CDR1 SGHTA and CDR2 FQGNSA. CDR3 amino acids: CASSLTSGGQETQYF. The CDR3 DNA reads as TGTGCCAGCAGCTTGACTAGCGGGGGCCAAGAGACCCAGTACTTC. The full variable domain, rest sourced from reference TRBV7-2 and TRBJ2-5, is GAGVSQSPSNKVTEKGKDVELRCDPISGHTALYWYRQSLGQGLEFLIYFQGNSAPDKSGLPSDRFSAERTGGSVSTLTIQRTQQEDSAVYLCASSLTSGGQETQYFGPGTRLLVL.

V gene TRBV5-1 combines with J gene TRBJ2-1; 8 bases fit TRBD2. Germline V gene sequence: CDR1 SGHRS, CDR2 YFSETQ. This CDR3 is built from 14 residues. V shed 3 bases, J shed 3 bases, and the junction held 2 bases outside the gene matches. For the CDR3, the DNA is TGCGCCAGCAGCTCCGGGACTAGCTACAATGAGCAGTTCTTC. It specifies CASSSGTSYNEQFF.